This TCR beta chain was identified during a study of blood T cell repertoires in COVID-19. In the study overall: The analysed material was cDNA or gDNA that came from T cells, B-cell-depleted T cells, or PBMCs.

Trimming removed 1 base at V and 3 bases at J, with 8 bases between. The CDR3 runs 14 residues. Germline CDR1 SGHAT, CDR2 FQNNGV. TCRdb keeps only in-frame clones here, not all; method: immunoSEQ multiplex PCR. The table records about 140,000 clones, around 80% of them present only once. Sequencing was done on a sample of peripheral blood. The receptor's source is a man in his fifties with acute or convalescent COVID-19. The rearrangement uses TRBV11-2 and TRBJ2-3; perhaps TRBD2 as D (6 bases). CDR3 in amino acids: CASSLVGGTDTQYF. In DNA form, the CDR3 reads TGTGCCAGCAGCTTAGTTGGGGGGACAGATACGCAGTATTTT.